Below, 15 T cell receptor beta chains from the same sample are listed, as sequenced in a study of blood T cells in healthy people across ages. Next came a second PCR, run for about 7 to 12 cycles, which used a sample-barcoded 5' primer along with a J-beta primer mix. TCRdb recomputed calls from the 5' RACE reads with MiXCR, one row per CDR3 protein. The sample carries approximately 800,000 distinct CDR3 sequences, approximately 55% recorded once. Sequenced input: blood. The receptors were gathered from a man at least 80 years old in good health.

The V call is TRBV2, the J call TRBJ2-7; 7 nucleotides agree with TRBD2. CDR1 SNHLY and CDR2 FYNNEI come from the germline V gene. This CDR3 spans 14 amino acids. V lost 5 bases, J lost 3 bases, and 7 bases stayed unmatched. This CDR3 reads CASSPGLVLYEQYF. The CDR3, as DNA: TGTGCCAGCAGTCCAGGACTAGTACTCTACGAGCAGTACTTC. Supplemented by reference TRBV2 and TRBJ2-7, the full variable domain reads EPEVTQTPSHQVTQMGQEVILRCVPISNHLYFYWYRQILGQKVEFLVSFYNNEISEKSEIFDDQFSVERPDGSNFTLKIRSTKLEDSAMYFCASSPGLVLYEQYFGPGTRLTVT.

A few counts support this clonotype. The chain is built from TRBV7-2 and TRBJ2-3; D perhaps matches TRBD2 (5 bases). V lost 7 bases and J lost 5, with 19 bases in between. The germline gives CDR1 SGHTA, CDR2 FQGNSA. The CDR3 length is 15 residues. The CDR3 sequence is CASTNSEGAGDTQYF. In DNA form, the CDR3 reads TGTGCCAGCACCAATAGCGAGGGCGCGGGAGATACGCAGTATTTT. Using reference TRBV7-2 and TRBJ2-3 for the parts outside the CDR3, the full variable domain is GAGVSQSPSNKVTEKGKDVELRCDPISGHTALYWYRQSLGQGLEFLIYFQGNSAPDKSGLPSDRFSAERTGGSVSTLTIQRTQQEDSAVYLCASTNSEGAGDTQYFGPGTRLTVL.

This clonotype has more than one count but fewer than ten. The rearrangement joins TRBV11-2 to TRBJ2-3, with 8 bases fitting TRBD2. The CDR3 spans 14 residues. Germline loops: CDR1 SGHAT, CDR2 FQNNGV. The ends lost 3 bases at V and 3 bases at J; junction bases unmatched: 2. The CDR3 protein is CASSLGLETDTQYF. Here the CDR3 DNA reads TGTGCCAGCAGCTTGGGACTAGAGACAGATACGCAGTATTTT.

Remarks on this clonotype: The germline gene is not matched at one end of the junction; a read error may be the cause. The chain carries TRBV3-1 and TRBJ1-6; no clear D gene. CDR3 length: 14 amino acids. Germline V gene data show CDR1 as LGHDT and CDR2 as YNNKEL (reference sequence). CDR3 in DNA: TGTGCCAGCAGCCGGGTACGTGGAAATTCACCCCCCCACTTT. Protein product: CASSRVRGNSPPHF. Variable domain in full (rest from reference TRBV3-1 and TRBJ1-6): DTAVSQTPKYLVTQMGNDKSIKCEQNLGHDTMYWYKQDSKKFLKIMFSYNNKELIINETVPNRFSPKSPDKAHLNLHINSLELGDSAVYFCASSRVRGNSPPHFGNGTRLTVT.

The chain employs TRBV5-1 and TRBJ2-4; D is unresolved. The J call may be wrong; the DNA end is better matched by TRBJ2-7. Germline CDR1 is SGHRS and CDR2 is YFSETQ. This CDR3 has 13 amino acids. This chain's CDR3 is CASNNLFADEQYF. The CDR3 nucleotides read TGCGCCAGCAACAACCTTTTTGCGGACGAGCAGTACTTC.

This clonotype was seen many times. The V call is TRBV27, the J call TRBJ2-4, with D hard to call. Germline values: CDR1 MNHEY, CDR2 SMNVEV (reference sequence). The CDR3 is 13 residues long. V lost 6 bases and J 0 bases, leaving 6 bases between the germline ends. The CDR3 reads CASRGLAKNIQYF. CDR3 DNA sequence: TGTGCCAGCAGGGGGTTAGCCAAAAACATTCAGTACTTC.

This clonotype was seen only a few times. This chain uses TRBV20-1 with TRBJ2-1; D gene uncertain. Germline V lookup: CDR1 DFQATT, CDR2 SNEGSKA (reference sequence). The CDR3 sequence is 15 residues long. Trimming shortened V by 5 bases and J by 0 bases, and 14 bases separated the two germline ends. The CDR3 nucleotides read TGCAGTGCTCAGGTGACTCAAAGCTCCTACAATGAGCAGTTCTTC. Translating it yields CSAQVTQSSYNEQFF.

The chain links TRBV29-1 to TRBJ2-2; TRBD2 matches 11 bases. The germline CDR1 and CDR2 sequences are SQVTM and ANQGSEA. V lost 4 bases and J lost 5; bases outside the gene matches: 6. The CDR3 loop spans 15 amino acids. For the CDR3, the DNA is TGCAGCGTTGGCGGCAGACTAGCGGGGACCGGGGAGCTGTTTTTT. Residues: CSVGGRLAGTGELFF.

This clonotype has more than one count but fewer than ten. The chain recombines TRBV6-2 or TRBV6-3 with TRBJ2-7; D gene ambiguous. In germline, CDR1 is MNHEY, CDR2 SVGEGT. This CDR3 spans 11 amino acids. V lost 4 bases, J lost 5 bases, and 6 bases lay in between. CDR3 DNA: TGTGCCAGCAGTTCCCTCCACGAGCAGTACTTC. It is translated as CASSSLHEQYF.

CDR3 loop: CASSTQGPPLRGYTF. The CDR3 DNA reads as TGTGCCAGCAGCACCCAGGGCCCCCCTTTAAGGGGCTACACCTTC. V usage is TRBV7-6 and J usage is TRBJ1-2; possibly TRBD1 for D (5 bases). The CDR3 is 15 residues long. Germline loops: CDR1 SGHVS, CDR2 FNYEAQ. Trimming pared 5 bases from V and 8 bases from J, leaving 21 bases between.

Remarks on this clonotype: Its ends do not fully match the called genes, so a read error is possible. The V gene is TRBV11-2, the J gene TRBJ2-2, with 11 bases identical to TRBD2. Germline CDR1 and CDR2: SGHAT and FQNNGV. CDR3 size: 16 residues. The CDR3 coding sequence is TGTACCAGCAGAACCGGGACTAGCGGGAACACCGGGGAGCTGTTTTTT. Translation: CTSRTGTSGNTGELFF.

Remarks on this clonotype: Given the absence of the conserved phenylalanine or tryptophan at the CDR3 end, a read error is likely. The chain combines TRBV29-1 with TRBJ1-5; 9 bases line up with TRBD1. V was clipped by 4 bases and J by 3 bases; unmatched bases: 1. CDR1 is SQVTM and CDR2 is ANQGSEA in the germline V gene. CDR3 length: 13 amino acids. CDR3 sequence: CSVGQGDNQPQHY. The CDR3 DNA is TGCAGCGTTGGACAGGGGGACAATCAGCCCCAGCATTAT.

V is TRBV28 and J is TRBJ1-5, with a tentative D call TRBD1 (5 bases). Germline CDR1 and CDR2: MDHEN and SYDVKM. This CDR3 comprises 17 residues. V was cut by 8 bases and J by 4 bases, with 24 bases left in between. CDR3 in amino acids: CASLQFGGLGGNQPQHF. The CDR3 DNA reads as TGTGCCAGCCTACAGTTTGGGGGATTAGGAGGTAATCAGCCCCAGCATTTT.

This clonotype came up a few times. This rearrangement joins TRBV13 to TRBJ1-1; no definite D call. The germline V gene has CDR1 PRHDT and CDR2 FYEKMQ (reference sequence). V lost 1 base and J 0 bases, leaving 18 bases between the germline ends. There are 18 residues in the CDR3. The CDR3, as DNA: TGTGCCAGCAGCTTAGTTGTCAAAACTAACTCCTTGAACACTGAAGCTTTCTTT. It encodes CASSLVVKTNSLNTEAFF.

The chain uses TRBV25-1 and TRBJ2-1; 10 bases are shared with TRBD2. This CDR3 contains 16 residues. V lost 2 bases and J lost 5; bases outside the gene matches: 6. Germline-derived CDR1 and CDR2 are MGHDK and SYGVNS. The CDR3 sequence: CASSELAGVSDNEQFF. The CDR3, as DNA: TGTGCCAGCAGTGAACTAGCGGGAGTGTCCGACAATGAGCAGTTCTTC.